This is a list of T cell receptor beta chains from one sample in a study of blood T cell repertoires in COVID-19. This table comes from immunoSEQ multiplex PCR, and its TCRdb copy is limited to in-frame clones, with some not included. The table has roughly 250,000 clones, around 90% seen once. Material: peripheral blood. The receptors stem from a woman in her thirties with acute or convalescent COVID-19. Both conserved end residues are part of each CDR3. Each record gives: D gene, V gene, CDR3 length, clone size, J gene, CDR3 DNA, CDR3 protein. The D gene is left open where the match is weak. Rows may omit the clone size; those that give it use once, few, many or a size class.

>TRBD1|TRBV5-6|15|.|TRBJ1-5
TGTGCCAGCAGCGGAGGGACAGGGGACCCTCAGCCCCAGCATTTT
CASSGGTGDPQPQHF
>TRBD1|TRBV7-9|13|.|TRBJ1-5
TGTGCCAGTTCACAGGGGAACAATCAGCCCCAGCATTTT
CASSQGNNQPQHF
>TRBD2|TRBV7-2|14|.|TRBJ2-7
TGTGCCAGCAGCCCCGGCATAGCGGGCTACGAGCAGTACTTC
CASSPGIAGYEQYF
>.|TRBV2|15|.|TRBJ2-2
TGTGCCAGCAGAAGCGAGACAGCAAACACCGGGGAGCTGTTTTTT
CASRSETANTGELFF
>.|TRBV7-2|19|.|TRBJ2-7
TGTGCCAGCAGCTTAGCGGTCAGGAAAATCGGAGGGGCATCCTACGAGCAGTACTTC
CASSLAVRKIGGASYEQYF
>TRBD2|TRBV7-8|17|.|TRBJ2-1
TGTGCCAGCAGCTTACGTCTCGGACTAGCGGGAGTTAATGAGCAGTTCTTC
CASSLRLGLAGVNEQFF
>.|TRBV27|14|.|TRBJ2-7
TGTGCCAGCAGTTACCGGACAGGAGGGTACGAGCAGTACTTC
CASSYRTGGYEQYF
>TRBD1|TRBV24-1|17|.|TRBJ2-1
TGTGCCACCAGTGACTCCCCGGGACAGGGTATTACAGGTGAGCAGTTCTTC
CATSDSPGQGITGEQFF
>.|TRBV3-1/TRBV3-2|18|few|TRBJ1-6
TGTGCCAGCAGCCCCGGTGCAGGCTTGAGCTCCTATAATTCACCCCTCCACTTT
CASSPGAGLSSYNSPLHF
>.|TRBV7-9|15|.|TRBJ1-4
TGTGCCAGCAGCCCCGGGTCCGCCTTTAATGAAAAACTGTTTTTT
CASSPGSAFNEKLFF
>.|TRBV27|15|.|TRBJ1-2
TGTGCCAGCAGTCTCAGGGTGAATGGGAACTATGGCTACACCTTC
CASSLRVNGNYGYTF
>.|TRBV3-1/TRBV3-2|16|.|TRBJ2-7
TGTGCCAGCAGCCAAAGGAAGATGCAGGGGACCTACGAGCAGTACTTC
CASSQRKMQGTYEQYF
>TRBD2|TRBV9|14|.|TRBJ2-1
TGTGCCAGCAGCCCCGGGAGGGCTAGAATAGAGCAGTTCTTC
CASSPGRARIEQFF
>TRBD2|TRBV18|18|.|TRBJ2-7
TGTGCCAGCTCACCCCTTCCGCCGGGACTAGCGCCTTCCTACGAGCAGTACTTC
CASSPLPPGLAPSYEQYF
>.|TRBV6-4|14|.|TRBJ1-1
TGTGCCAGCAGTGAGCAGGGGCGAAGCACTGAAGCTTTCTTT
CASSEQGRSTEAFF
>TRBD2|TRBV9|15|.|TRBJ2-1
TGTGCCAGCAGCGCTAGCGGCAGCTCCTACAATGAGCAGTTCTTC
CASSASGSSYNEQFF
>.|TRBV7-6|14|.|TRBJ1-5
TGTGCCAGCAGCCCCGACATGGACAATCAGCCCCAGCATTTT
CASSPDMDNQPQHF
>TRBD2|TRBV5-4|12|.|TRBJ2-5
TGTGCCAGCGGGCGGGAGCGGGAGACCCAGTACTTC
CASGRERETQYF
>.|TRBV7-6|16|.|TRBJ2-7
TGTGCCAGCAGCTTAGCGTCTTCCGGGATCGGCTACGAGCAGTACTTC
CASSLASSGIGYEQYF
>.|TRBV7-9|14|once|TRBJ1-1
TGTGCCAGCAGCTTAGACGGGGTAGGCACTGAAGCTTTCTTT
CASSLDGVGTEAFF
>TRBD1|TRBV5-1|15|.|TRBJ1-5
TGCGCCAGCAGCTGGACAGGGGATAGCAATCAGCCCCAGCATTTT
CASSWTGDSNQPQHF
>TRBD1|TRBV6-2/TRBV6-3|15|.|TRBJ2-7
TGTGCCAGCAGCCGTCCGACAGGGTGGGCCTACGAGCAGTACTTC
CASSRPTGWAYEQYF
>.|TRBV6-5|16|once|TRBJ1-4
TGTGCCAGCAGTTACTTTGGGGGGTTAGGTAATGAAAAACTGTTTTTT
CASSYFGGLGNEKLFF
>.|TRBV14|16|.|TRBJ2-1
TGTGCCAGCAGCCAACTAAGGGGGACAAAGATAAATGAGCAGTTCTTC
CASSQLRGTKINEQFF
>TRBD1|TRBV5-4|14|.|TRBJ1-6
TGTGCCAGCAGTTTACAGGGGAAGGACTCACCCCTCCACTTT
CASSLQGKDSPLHF
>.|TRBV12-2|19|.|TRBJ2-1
TGTGCAAGTCGCTTAGGGTTAAAGGTAGCGGGAGGGTTGATTGGTGAGCAGTTCTTC
CASRLGLKVAGGLIGEQFF
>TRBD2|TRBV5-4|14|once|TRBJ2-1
TGTGCCAGCAGAGAGACTAGCGCCTACAATGAGCAGTTCTTC
CASRETSAYNEQFF
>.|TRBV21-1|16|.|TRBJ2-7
TGTGCCAGCAGCAAATTCGAAAGACTAGCGGCCCACGAGCAGTACTTC
CASSKFERLAAHEQYF
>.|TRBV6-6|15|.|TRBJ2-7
TGTGCCAGCAGTTACGGTAGGCGGGCTGTCTACGAGCAGTACTTC
CASSYGRRAVYEQYF
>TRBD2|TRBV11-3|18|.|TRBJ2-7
TGTGCCAGCAGCCATGGTCTAGCGGGAGCCCGCGGGTCCTACGAGCAGTACTTC
CASSHGLAGARGSYEQYF
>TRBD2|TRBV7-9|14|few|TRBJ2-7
TGTGCCAGCAGCTTAGGGCAGCGGGACTACGAGCAGTACTTC
CASSLGQRDYEQYF
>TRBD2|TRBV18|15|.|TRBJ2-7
TGTGCCAGCTCACCGAGGACTAGCGGATCTTACGAGCAGTACTTC
CASSPRTSGSYEQYF
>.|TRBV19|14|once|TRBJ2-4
TGTGCCACCCAGGCTCAGTTAGCCAAAAACATTCAGTACTTC
CATQAQLAKNIQYF
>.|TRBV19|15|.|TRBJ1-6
TGTGCCAGTAGTATAATGACGGGGAATAATTCACCCCTCCACTTT
CASSIMTGNNSPLHF
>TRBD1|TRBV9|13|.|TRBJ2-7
TGTGCCAGCAGCCTTGGGACAGGGGGCGAGCAGTACTTC
CASSLGTGGEQYF
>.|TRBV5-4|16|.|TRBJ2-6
TGTGCCAGCAGCTTGTTGTCAGATTCTGGGGCCAACGTCCTGACTTTC
CASSLLSDSGANVLTF
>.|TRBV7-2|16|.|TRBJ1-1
TGTGCCAGCAGCTTAGGCCCACAGGGAGGGGGGACTGAAGCTTTCTTT
CASSLGPQGGGTEAFF
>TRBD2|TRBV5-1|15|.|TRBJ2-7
TGCGCCAGCAGCCCACGGACTAGCGGGAGAGGGGAGCAGTACTTC
CASSPRTSGRGEQYF
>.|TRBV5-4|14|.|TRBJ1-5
TGTGCCAGCAGCTTGGGGCCAAGCAATCAGCCCCAGCATTTT
CASSLGPSNQPQHF
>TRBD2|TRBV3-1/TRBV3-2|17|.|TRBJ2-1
TGTGCCAGCAGCCGGACTAGCGGGCATCGCTCCTACAATGAGCAGTTCTTC
CASSRTSGHRSYNEQFF
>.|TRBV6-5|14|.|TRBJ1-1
TGTGCCAGCTTGAGTTGGTCCCGAGAAGCTGAAGCTTTCTTT
CASLSWSREAEAFF
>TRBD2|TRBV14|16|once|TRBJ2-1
TGTGCCAGCAGCCAATCGAGCGGGAGGTTAGGCAATGAGCAGTTCTTC
CASSQSSGRLGNEQFF
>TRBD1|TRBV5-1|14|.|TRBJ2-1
TGCGCCAGCAGCCGGAACGACAGGGTCCATGAGCAGTTCTTC
CASSRNDRVHEQFF
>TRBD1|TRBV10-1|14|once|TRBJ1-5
TGCGCCAGCAGTGGGACAGGGAAGGATCAGCCCCAGCATTTT
CASSGTGKDQPQHF
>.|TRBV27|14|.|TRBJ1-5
TGTGCCAGCAGTTCGGGGGGCGTCGGCCAGCCCCAGCATTTT
CASSSGGVGQPQHF
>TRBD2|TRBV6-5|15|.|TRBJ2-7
TGTGCCAGCAGTTCCCCTAGCGGGACCTCCTACGAGCAGTACTTC
CASSSPSGTSYEQYF